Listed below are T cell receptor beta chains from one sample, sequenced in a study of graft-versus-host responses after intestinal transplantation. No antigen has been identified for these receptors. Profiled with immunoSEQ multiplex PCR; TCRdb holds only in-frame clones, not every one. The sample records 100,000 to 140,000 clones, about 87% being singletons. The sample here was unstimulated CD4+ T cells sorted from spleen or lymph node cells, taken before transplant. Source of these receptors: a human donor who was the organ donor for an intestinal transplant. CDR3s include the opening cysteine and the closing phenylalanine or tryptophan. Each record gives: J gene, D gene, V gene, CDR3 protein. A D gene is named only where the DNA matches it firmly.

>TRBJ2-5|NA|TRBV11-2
CASSLARETQYF
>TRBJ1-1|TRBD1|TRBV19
CASSTPGQGERNTEAFF
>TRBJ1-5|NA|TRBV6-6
CASRTGGGLSNQPQHF
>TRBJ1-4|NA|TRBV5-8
CASSLHPATNEKLFF
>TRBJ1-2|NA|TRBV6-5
CAAGRGWRYTF
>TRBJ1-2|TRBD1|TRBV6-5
CASRLPGQGNRYTF
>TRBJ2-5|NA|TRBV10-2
CASSSLQETQYF
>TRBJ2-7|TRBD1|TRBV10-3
CAIMTGNYEQYF
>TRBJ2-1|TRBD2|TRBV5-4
CASSLVGLAGVYNEQFF
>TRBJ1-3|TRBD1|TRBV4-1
CASSQDRGRGNGNTIYF
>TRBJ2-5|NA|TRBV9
CASSVRGSQETQYF
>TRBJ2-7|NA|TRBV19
CASSMGQGGYEQYF
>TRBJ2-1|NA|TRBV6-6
CASSPRPPNEQFF
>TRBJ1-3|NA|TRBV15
CATSRATADSGNTIYF
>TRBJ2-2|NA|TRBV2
CASRGTGYWASTGELFF
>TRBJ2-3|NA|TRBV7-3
CASSLTGGHLTTDTQYF
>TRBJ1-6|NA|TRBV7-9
CASSLGSSYNSPLHF
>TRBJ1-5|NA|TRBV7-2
CASSLRGSGPNQPQHF
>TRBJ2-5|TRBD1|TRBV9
CASSVGQGGETQYF
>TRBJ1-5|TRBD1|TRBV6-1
CASSQMGQANQPQHF
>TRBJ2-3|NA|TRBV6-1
CASSASGTIRTDTQYF
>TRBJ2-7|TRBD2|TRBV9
CASSAHPGRQYEQYF
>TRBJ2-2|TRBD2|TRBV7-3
CASSFSGGFTGELFF
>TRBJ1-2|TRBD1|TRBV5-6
CASTAMPDDRVSYGYTF
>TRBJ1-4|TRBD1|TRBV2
CASRTGGGEKLFF
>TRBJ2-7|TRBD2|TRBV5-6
CASSDPSGPPYEQYF
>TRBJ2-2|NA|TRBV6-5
CASSDFRELFF
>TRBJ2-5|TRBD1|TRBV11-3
CASSSGQGRETQYF
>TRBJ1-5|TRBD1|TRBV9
CASSTGTGTNQPQHF
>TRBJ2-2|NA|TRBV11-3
CASSPGLYTGELFF
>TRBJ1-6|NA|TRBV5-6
CASSLSSDSLYNSPLHF
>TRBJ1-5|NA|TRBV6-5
CASSRSGVSNQPQHF
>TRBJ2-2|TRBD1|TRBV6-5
CASRRGTGVLGELFF
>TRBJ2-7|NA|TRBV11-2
CASSLVQGPYEQYF
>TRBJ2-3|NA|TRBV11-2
CASSARLLTDTQYF
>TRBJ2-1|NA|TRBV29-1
CSVGVGNEQFF
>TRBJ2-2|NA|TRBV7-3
CASSSQGNTGELFF
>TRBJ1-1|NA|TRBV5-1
CASSLGTEEAFF
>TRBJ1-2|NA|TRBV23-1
CASSQSTVNYGYTF
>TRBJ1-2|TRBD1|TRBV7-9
CASTTGGSYGYTF
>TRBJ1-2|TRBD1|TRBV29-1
CSVEKIQGGGYTF
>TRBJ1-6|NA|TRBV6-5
CASSYSWGPESPLHF
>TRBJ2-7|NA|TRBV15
CATSREQGNYEQYF
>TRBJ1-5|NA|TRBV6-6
CASGREVGQPQHF
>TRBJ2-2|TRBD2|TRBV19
CASRTSGRTGELFF
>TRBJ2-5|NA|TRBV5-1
CASSRQIPMGQETQYF
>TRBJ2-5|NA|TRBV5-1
CASSLGSGYQETQYF